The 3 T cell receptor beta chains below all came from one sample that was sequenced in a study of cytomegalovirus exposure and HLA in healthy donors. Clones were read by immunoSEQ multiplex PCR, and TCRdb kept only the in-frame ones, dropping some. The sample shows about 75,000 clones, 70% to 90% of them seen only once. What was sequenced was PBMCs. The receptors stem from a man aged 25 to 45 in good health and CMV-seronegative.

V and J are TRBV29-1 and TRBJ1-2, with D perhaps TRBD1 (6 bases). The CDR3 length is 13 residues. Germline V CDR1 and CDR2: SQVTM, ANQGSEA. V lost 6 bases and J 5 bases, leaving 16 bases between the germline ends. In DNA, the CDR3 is TGCAGCGTATCTGGACAGCGGTCATATGGCTACACCTTC. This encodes CSVSGQRSYGYTF.

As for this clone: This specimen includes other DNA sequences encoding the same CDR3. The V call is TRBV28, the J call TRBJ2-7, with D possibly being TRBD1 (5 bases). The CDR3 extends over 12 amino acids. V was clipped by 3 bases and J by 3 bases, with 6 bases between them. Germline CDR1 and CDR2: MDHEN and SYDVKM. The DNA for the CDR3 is TGTGCCAGCAGTTTTACAGGCTACGAGCAGTACGTC. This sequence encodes CASSFTGYEQYV.

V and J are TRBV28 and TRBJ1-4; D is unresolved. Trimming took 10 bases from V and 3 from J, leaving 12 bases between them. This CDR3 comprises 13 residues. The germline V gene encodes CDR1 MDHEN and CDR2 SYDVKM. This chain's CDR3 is CATGGGPNEKLFF. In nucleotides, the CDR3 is TGTGCCACCGGAGGTGGGCCTAATGAAAAACTGTTTTTT.